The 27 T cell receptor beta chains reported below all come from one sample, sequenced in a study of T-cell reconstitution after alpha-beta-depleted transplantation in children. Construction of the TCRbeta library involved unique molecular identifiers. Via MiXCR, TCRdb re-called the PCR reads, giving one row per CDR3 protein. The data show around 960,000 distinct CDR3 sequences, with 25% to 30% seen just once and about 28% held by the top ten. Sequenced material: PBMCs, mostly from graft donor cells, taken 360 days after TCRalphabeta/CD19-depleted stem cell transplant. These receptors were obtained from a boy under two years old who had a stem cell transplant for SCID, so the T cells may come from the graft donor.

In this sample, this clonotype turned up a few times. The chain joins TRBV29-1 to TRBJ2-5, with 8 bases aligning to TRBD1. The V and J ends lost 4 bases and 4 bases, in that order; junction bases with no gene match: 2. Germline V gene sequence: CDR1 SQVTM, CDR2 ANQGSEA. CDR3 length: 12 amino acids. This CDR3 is CSVAGGPETQYF. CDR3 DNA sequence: TGCAGCGTTGCAGGGGGCCCAGAGACCCAGTACTTC. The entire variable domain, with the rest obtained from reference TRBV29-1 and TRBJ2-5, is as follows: SAVISQKPSRDICQRGTSLTIQCQVDSQVTMMFWYRQQPGQSLTLIATANQGSEATYESGFVIDKFPISRPNLTFSTLTVSNMSPEDSSIYLCSVAGGPETQYFGPGTRLLVL.

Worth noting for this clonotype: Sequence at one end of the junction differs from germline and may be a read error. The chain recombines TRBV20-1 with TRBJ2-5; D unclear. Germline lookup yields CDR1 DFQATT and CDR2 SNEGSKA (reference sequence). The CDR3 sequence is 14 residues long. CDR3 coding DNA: TGCTGTGCCTCGTCGCGGTATCACCAAGAGACCCAGTACTTC. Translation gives CCASSRYHQETQYF.

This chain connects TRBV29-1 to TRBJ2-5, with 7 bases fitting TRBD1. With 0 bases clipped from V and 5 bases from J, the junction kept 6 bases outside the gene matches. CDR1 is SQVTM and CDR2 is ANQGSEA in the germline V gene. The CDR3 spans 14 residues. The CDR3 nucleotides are TGCAGCGTTGAAGAGAAGAGGGGGCGGGAGACCCAGTACTTC. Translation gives CSVEEKRGRETQYF. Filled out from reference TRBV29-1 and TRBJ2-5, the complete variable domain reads SAVISQKPSRDICQRGTSLTIQCQVDSQVTMMFWYRQQPGQSLTLIATANQGSEATYESGFVIDKFPISRPNLTFSTLTVSNMSPEDSSIYLCSVEEKRGRETQYFGPGTRLLVL.

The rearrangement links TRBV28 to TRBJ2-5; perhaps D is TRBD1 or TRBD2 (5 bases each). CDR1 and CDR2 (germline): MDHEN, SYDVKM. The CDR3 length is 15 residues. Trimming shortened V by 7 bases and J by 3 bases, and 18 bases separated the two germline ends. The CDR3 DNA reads TGTGCCAGCAACCCCTGGTTCGGGGACGAAGAGACCCAGTACTTC. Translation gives CASNPWFGDEETQYF.

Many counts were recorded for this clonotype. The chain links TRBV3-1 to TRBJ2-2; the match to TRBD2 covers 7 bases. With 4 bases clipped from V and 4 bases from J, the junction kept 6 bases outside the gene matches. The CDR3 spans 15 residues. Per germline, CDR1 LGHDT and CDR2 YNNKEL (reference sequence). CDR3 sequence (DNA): TGTGCCAGCAGCCCGCGACTAGCAGGCACCGGGGAGCTGTTTTTT. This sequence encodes CASSPRLAGTGELFF.

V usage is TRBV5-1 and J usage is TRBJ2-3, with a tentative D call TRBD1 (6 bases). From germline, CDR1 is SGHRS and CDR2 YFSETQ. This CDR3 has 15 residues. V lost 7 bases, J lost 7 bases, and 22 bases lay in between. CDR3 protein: CASGSVGGVSYTQYF. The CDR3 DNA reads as TGCGCCAGCGGGTCCGTTGGGGGCGTCTCATATACGCAGTATTTT.

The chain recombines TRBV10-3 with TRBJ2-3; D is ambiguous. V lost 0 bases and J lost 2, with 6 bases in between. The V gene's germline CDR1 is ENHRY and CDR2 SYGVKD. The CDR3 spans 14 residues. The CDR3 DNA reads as TGTGCCATCAGTGAGTCGAGCCTCACAGATACGCAGTATTTT. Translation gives CAISESSLTDTQYF.

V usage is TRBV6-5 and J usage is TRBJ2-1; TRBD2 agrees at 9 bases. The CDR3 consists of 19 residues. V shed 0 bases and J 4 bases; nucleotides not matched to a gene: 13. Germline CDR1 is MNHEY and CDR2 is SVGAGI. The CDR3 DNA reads TGTGCCAGCAGTTACTCCGGGGGACTAGCCGGTGGGGGATACAATGAGCAGTTCTTC. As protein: CASSYSGGLAGGGYNEQFF.

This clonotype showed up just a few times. CDR3 in amino acids: CSAPGGGRDTEAFF. For the CDR3, the DNA is TGCAGTGCTCCCGGGGGGGGGCGGGACACTGAAGCTTTCTTT. This chain links TRBV20-1 with TRBJ1-1; D might be TRBD1 (6 bases). This CDR3 is built from 14 residues. Trimming cost V 5 bases and J 3 bases, with 16 bases left between them. The V gene's germline CDR1 is DFQATT and CDR2 SNEGSKA (reference sequence).

The CDR3 nucleotides are TGTGCCAGCAGTTACTCGACCACAGATACGCAGTATTTT. This sequence encodes CASSYSTTDTQYF. V gene TRBV6-5 combines with J gene TRBJ2-3; D gene unclear. There are 13 residues in the CDR3. Deletions cut 0 bases from V and 2 bases from J, with 3 bases between. CDR1 MNHEY and CDR2 SVGAGI come from the germline V gene.

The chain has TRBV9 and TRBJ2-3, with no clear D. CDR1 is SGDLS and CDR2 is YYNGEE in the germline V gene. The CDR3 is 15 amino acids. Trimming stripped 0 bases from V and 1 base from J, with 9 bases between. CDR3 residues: CASSVDAAGTDTQYF. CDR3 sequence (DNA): TGTGCCAGCAGCGTAGATGCCGCGGGCACAGATACGCAGTATTTT. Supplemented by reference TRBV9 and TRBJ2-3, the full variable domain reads DSGVTQTPKHLITATGQRVTLRCSPRSGDLSVYWYQQSLDQGLQFLIQYYNGEERAKGNILERFSAQQFPDLHSELNLSSLELGDSALYFCASSVDAAGTDTQYFGPGTRLTVL.

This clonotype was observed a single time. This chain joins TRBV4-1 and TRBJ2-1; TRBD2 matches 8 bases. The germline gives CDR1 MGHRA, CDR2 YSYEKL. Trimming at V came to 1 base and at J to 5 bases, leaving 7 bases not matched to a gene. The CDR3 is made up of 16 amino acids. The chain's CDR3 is CASSQVGRGAHNEQFF. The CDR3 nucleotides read TGCGCCAGCAGCCAAGTGGGGCGGGGGGCCCACAATGAGCAGTTCTTC.

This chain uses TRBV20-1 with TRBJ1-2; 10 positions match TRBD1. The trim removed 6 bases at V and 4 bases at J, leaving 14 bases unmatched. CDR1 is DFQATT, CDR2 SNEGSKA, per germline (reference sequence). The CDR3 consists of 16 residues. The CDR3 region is CSASSSGTGDGYGYTF. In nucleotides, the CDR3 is TGCAGTGCCTCTTCCTCCGGGACAGGGGACGGCTATGGCTACACCTTC.

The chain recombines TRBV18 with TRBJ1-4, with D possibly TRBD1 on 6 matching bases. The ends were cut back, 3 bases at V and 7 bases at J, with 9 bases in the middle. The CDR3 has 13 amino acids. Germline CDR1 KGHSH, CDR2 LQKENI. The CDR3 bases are TGTGCCAGCTCACCGTTGGACAGTGAAAAACTGTTTTTT. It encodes CASSPLDSEKLFF.

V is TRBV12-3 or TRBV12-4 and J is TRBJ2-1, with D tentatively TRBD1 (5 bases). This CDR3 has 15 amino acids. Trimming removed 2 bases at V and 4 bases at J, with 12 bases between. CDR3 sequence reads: CASSLSGRGYNEQFF. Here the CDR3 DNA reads TGTGCCAGCAGTTTATCTGGTAGGGGTTACAATGAGCAGTTCTTC.

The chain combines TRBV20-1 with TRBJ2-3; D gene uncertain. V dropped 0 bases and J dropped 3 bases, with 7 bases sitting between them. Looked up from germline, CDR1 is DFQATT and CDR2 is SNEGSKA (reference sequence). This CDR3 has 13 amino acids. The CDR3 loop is CSAREVGTDTQYF. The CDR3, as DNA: TGCAGTGCTAGAGAGGTGGGGACAGATACGCAGTATTTT.

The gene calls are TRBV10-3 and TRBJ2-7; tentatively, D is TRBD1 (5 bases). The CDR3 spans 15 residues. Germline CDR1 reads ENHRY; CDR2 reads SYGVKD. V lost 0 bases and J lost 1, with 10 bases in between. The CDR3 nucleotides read TGTGCCATCAGTGAGTCGTGGGGCAGTTCCTACGAGCAGTACTTC. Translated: CAISESWGSSYEQYF.

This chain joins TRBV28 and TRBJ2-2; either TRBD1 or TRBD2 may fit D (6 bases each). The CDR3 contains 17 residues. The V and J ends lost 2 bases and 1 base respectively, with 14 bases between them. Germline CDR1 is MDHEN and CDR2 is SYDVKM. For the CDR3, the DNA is TGTGCCAGCAGTTTAACAGTCGGGGGACAGAACACCGGGGAGCTGTTTTTT. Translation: CASSLTVGGQNTGELFF.

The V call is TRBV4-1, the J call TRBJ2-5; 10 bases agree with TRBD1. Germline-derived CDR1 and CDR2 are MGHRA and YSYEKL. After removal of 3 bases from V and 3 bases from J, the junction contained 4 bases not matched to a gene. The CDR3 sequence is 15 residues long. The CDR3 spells CASSQRGTGEETQYF. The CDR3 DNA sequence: TGCGCCAGCAGCCAGAGAGGGACAGGGGAAGAGACCCAGTACTTC.

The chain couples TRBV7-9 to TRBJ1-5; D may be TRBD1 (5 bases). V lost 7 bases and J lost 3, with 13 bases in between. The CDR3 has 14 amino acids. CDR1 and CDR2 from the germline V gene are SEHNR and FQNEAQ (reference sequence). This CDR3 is CASTGPSYNQPQHF. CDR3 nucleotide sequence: TGTGCCAGCACAGGGCCAAGTTACAATCAGCCCCAGCATTTT.

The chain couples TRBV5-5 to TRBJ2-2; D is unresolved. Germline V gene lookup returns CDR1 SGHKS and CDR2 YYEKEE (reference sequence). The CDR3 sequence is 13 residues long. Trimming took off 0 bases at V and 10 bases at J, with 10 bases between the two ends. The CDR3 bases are TGTGCCAGCAGCTTGGACCCCGAATCGGAGCTGTTTTTT. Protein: CASSLDPESELFF.

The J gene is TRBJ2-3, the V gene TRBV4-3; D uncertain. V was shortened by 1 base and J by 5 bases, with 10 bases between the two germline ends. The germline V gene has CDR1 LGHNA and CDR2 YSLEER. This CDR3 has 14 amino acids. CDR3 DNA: TGCGCCAGCAGCCAAGTTCCCGGACGAGATACGCAGTATTTT. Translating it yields CASSQVPGRDTQYF.

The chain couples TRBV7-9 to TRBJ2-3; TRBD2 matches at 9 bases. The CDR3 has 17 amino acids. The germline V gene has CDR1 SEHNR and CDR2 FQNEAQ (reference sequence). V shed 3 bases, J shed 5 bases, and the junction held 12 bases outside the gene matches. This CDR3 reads CASSFSRGGAVGDTQYF. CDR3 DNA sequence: TGTGCCAGCAGCTTCTCGCGCGGGGGGGCGGTTGGAGATACGCAGTATTTT.

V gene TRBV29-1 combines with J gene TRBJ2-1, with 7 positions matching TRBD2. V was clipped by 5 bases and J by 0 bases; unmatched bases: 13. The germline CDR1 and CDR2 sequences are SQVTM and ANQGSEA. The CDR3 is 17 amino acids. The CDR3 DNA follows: TGCAGCGTTTGGTTCTTTCTAGCGGAGAGCTCCTACAATGAGCAGTTCTTC. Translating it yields CSVWFFLAESSYNEQFF.

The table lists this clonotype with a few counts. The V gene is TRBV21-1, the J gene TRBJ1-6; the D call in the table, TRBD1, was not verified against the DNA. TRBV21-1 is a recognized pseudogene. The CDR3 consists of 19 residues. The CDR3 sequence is CASSKPWTSYITINSPLHF. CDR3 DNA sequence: TGTGCCAGCAGCAAACCCTGGACAAGTTACATTACGATTAATTCACCCCTCCACTTT.

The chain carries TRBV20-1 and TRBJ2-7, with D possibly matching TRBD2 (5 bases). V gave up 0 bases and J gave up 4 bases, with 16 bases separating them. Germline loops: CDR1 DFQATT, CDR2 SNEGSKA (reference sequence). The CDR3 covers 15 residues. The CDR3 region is CSARDSPGIFYEQYF. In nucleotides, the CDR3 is TGCAGTGCTAGAGATTCTCCGGGAATATTTTACGAGCAGTACTTC.

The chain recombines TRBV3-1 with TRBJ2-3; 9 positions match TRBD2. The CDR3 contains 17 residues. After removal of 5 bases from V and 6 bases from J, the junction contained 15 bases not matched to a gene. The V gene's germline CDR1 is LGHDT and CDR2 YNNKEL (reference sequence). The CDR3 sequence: CASSAPASGALGDTQYF. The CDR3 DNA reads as TGTGCCAGCAGCGCCCCTGCTAGCGGGGCCCTCGGGGATACGCAGTATTTT.